A selection of T cell receptor beta chains follows, all from one sample in a study of blood T cell repertoires in COVID-19. Method: immunoSEQ multiplex PCR; TCRdb's copy keeps in-frame clones and lacks some. The sample includes about 180,000 clones, about three quarters of them seen just once. The source material was peripheral blood. Receptors originate from a woman of 80 years or more with COVID-19, enrolled during active disease. CDR3s include the opening cysteine and the closing phenylalanine or tryptophan. Each record gives: clone size, D gene, J gene, V gene, CDR3 DNA, CDR3 protein. D genes are given only for firm matches. The listing skips clone size in some rows; elsewhere it reads once, few, many or a size class.

>many|-|TRBJ2-7|TRBV5-5
TGTGCCAGCAGCCCCGAGGCCCCCCGGGGAGTGGGGGAGCAGTACTTC
CASSPEAPRGVGEQYF
>-|TRBD1|TRBJ1-4|TRBV11-3
TGTGCCAGCAGCTTCTTCGGGACAGCTTCCACAACTAATGAAAAACTGTTTTTT
CASSFFGTASTTNEKLFF
>-|-|TRBJ1-1|TRBV2
TGTGCCAGCAGGGAGTGGCAGACTTCTGAAGCTTTCTTT
CASREWQTSEAFF
>few|-|TRBJ2-5|TRBV27
TGTGCCAGCAGCCCGGGGGACTTTCAAGAGACCCAGTACTTC
CASSPGDFQETQYF
>-|-|TRBJ2-1|TRBV3-1/TRBV3-2
TGTGCCAGTTCTCTCAGGGAGGCCCATGAGCAGTTCTTC
CASSLREAHEQFF
>few|-|TRBJ2-5|TRBV7-9
TGTGCCAGCAGCTTAAACAGGGTTGGGCAAGAGACCCAGTACTTC
CASSLNRVGQETQYF
>-|-|TRBJ1-4|TRBV30
TGTGCCTGGAGTGTCCTCGGGATGAAACTGTTTTTT
CAWSVLGMKLFF
>once|-|TRBJ1-5|TRBV28
TGTGCCAGCAGTTTATGGGCAGGGAATCAGCCCCAGCATTTT
CASSLWAGNQPQHF
>-|TRBD1|TRBJ2-5|TRBV3-1/TRBV3-2
TGTGCCAGCAGCCACGGACAGGGACAAGAGACCCAGTACTTC
CASSHGQGQETQYF
>once|-|TRBJ2-1|TRBV7-9
TGTGCCAGCAGCTTAGGGGCGGGGAGCTCCTACAATGAGCAGTTCTTC
CASSLGAGSSYNEQFF
>-|-|TRBJ1-2|TRBV5-1
TGCGCCAGCAGCTTGGCCCCGATAGTTCTTCCGGGCTATGGCTACACCTTC
CASSLAPIVLPGYGYTF
>-|-|TRBJ1-1|TRBV5-1
TGCGCCAGCAGCTGGGGGGGACCCACTGAAGCTTTCTTT
CASSWGGPTEAFF
>-|TRBD1|TRBJ2-1|TRBV19
TGTGCCAGTAGTCCCCGACAGGGAACCTACAATGAGCAGTTCTTC
CASSPRQGTYNEQFF
>-|TRBD1|TRBJ2-2|TRBV27
TGTGCCAGCAGTTTCAGGGGGTCGAACACCGGGGAGCTGTTTTTT
CASSFRGSNTGELFF
>-|-|TRBJ1-4|TRBV27
TGTGCCAGCAGTATGGGCAGGGGAGCTAATGAAAAACTGTTTTTT
CASSMGRGANEKLFF
>-|TRBD2|TRBJ2-1|TRBV5-1
TGCGCCAGCAGCCAACGGGGGCCCAGACTAGCGGGAGGCTATGAGCAGTTCTTC
CASSQRGPRLAGGYEQFF
>once|TRBD1|TRBJ2-2|TRBV7-9
TGTGCCAGCAGCCTGACAGGGTGGGGAACCGGGGAGCTGTTTTTT
CASSLTGWGTGELFF
>few|-|TRBJ1-3|TRBV15
TGTGCCACCAGCAGAGATCTGGGGGCCTGGGGAAACACCATATATTTT
CATSRDLGAWGNTIYF
>few|-|TRBJ1-5|TRBV7-2
TGTGCCAGCAGCCCTACGGGACTTAGCAATCAGCCCCAGCATTTT
CASSPTGLSNQPQHF
>-|-|TRBJ2-3|TRBV15
TGTGCCACCAGCAGGAGGACGGACACAACTAGCACAGATACGCAGTATTTT
CATSRRTDTTSTDTQYF
>-|-|TRBJ2-7|TRBV3-1/TRBV3-2
TGTGCCAGCAGCCGCCGGGACACGACCTACGAGCAGTACTTC
CASSRRDTTYEQYF
>-|TRBD2|TRBJ2-3|TRBV9
TGTGCCAGCAGCGGAAGCGGGGGGCCCCTCAACACAGATACGCAGTATTTT
CASSGSGGPLNTDTQYF
>-|TRBD1|TRBJ1-2|TRBV3-1/TRBV3-2
TGTGCCAGCAGCCAAGGGACAGGGGGCGAGGGGGTATATGGCTACACCTTC
CASSQGTGGEGVYGYTF
>-|TRBD1|TRBJ1-5|TRBV2
TGTGCCAGCAGTGGGGGACAGGGTTATCAGCCCCAGCATTTT
CASSGGQGYQPQHF
>few|TRBD1|TRBJ1-5|TRBV6-5
TGTGCCAGCAGTCTCGGACAGGGAAGCAATCAGCCCCAGCATTTT
CASSLGQGSNQPQHF
>-|-|TRBJ1-4|TRBV3-1/TRBV3-2
TGTGCCAGCAGCCAACGGACTGTTAATGAAAAACTGTTTTTT
CASSQRTVNEKLFF
>-|-|TRBJ1-1|TRBV19
TGTGCCAGTAGTATAGGTAGGGAGGGAACTGAAGCTTTCTTT
CASSIGREGTEAFF
>-|-|TRBJ2-3|TRBV14
TGTGCCAGCAGCCGATGGGGCGGCACAGATACGCAGTATTTT
CASSRWGGTDTQYF
>-|TRBD2|TRBJ2-7|TRBV27
TGTGCCAGCAGAAACAAGCGGGAGGGTTTCCACGAGCAGTACTTC
CASRNKREGFHEQYF
>-|TRBD2|TRBJ2-5|TRBV27
TGTGCCAGCAGTCCCGGACTAGGTGGAGGGGAGACCCAGTACTTC
CASSPGLGGGETQYF
>-|-|TRBJ1-1|TRBV5-1
TGCGCCAGCAGCCTATCCGGGATCATGAACACTGAAGCTTTCTTT
CASSLSGIMNTEAFF
>-|TRBD2|TRBJ2-2|TRBV7-9
TGTGCCAGCAGCTTAGTGCCTAGCGGGAGTGGGGAGCTGTTTTTT
CASSLVPSGSGELFF
>once|-|TRBJ2-1|TRBV4-2
TGTGCCAGCAGCACCCGTAGCGACGGTTCCTACAATGAGCAGTTCTTC
CASSTRSDGSYNEQFF
>few|-|TRBJ2-1|TRBV15
TGTGCCACCAGCAGAGAGGCAGGTTCCTACAATGAGCAGTTCTTC
CATSREAGSYNEQFF
>-|-|TRBJ1-5|TRBV27
TGTGCCAGCAGCCTTCGACAGGGCAATCAGCCCCAGCATTTT
CASSLRQGNQPQHF
>-|TRBD2|TRBJ2-7|TRBV3-1/TRBV3-2
TGTGCCAGCAGCCAAGGTAGCGGGAGGGTGTACGAGCAGTACTTC
CASSQGSGRVYEQYF
>-|-|TRBJ2-3|TRBV19
TGTGCCAGTAGTTGGGGCACCGACACAGATACGCAGTATTTT
CASSWGTDTDTQYF
>-|-|TRBJ1-1|TRBV30
TGTGCCTGGAGTCCTCGTAGTGAAGCTTTCTTT
CAWSPRSEAFF